This T cell receptor beta chain is drawn from a study of blood T cell repertoires in COVID-19. Study information: Sources were T cells, B-cell-depleted T cells, or PBMCs; the material itself was cDNA or gDNA.

The authors' processing: Amplification of reference gene primers provided the estimated nucleated cell counts. Profiled with immunoSEQ multiplex PCR; TCRdb holds only in-frame clones, not every one. The V and J calls and clone size were taken over from that table, and D and trimming were inferred from the DNA. The profile shows about 200,000 clones, about 87% of them singletons. Germline V gives CDR1 SQVTM, CDR2 ANQGSEA. This CDR3 has 14 residues. The ends lost 1 base at V and 6 bases at J; junction bases unmatched: 6. This sequence originates from a man aged 60 to 75 with acute or convalescent COVID-19. This rearrangement joins TRBV29-1 to TRBJ2-7; 10 bases map to TRBD1. The source material was peripheral blood. CDR3 sequence reads: CSVEGGQGPSEQYF. The CDR3 DNA reads TGCAGCGTTGAAGGGGGACAGGGGCCCTCCGAGCAGTACTTC.